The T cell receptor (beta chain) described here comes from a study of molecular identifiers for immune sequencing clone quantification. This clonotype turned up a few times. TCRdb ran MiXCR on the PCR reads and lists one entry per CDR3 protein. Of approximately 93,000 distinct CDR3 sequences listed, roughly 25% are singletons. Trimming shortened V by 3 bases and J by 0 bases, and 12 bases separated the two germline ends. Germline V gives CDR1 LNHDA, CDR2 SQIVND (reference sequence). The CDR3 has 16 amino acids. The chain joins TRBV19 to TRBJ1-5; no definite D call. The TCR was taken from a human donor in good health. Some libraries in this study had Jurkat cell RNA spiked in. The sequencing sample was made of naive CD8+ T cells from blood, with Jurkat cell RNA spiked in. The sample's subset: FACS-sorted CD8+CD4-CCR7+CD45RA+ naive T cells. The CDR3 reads CASSIDGYHSNQPQHF. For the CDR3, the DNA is TGTGCCAGTAGTATTGACGGGTACCATAGCAATCAGCCCCAGCATTTT.